This record covers a single TCR beta chain. Antigen unknown. This sample stems from a study of response to subunit inactivated influenza vaccine. Broader study findings: Authors suggested each seasonal flu vaccination may recruit only limited numbers of new T cells.

TCRdb called the RT-PCR reads again in MiXCR, with one record for every CDR3 protein. The top ten hold 9.5% to 12% of the sample, which has a few hundred thousand distinct CDR3 sequences, about 11% seen once. The V and J ends lost 3 bases and 6 bases respectively, with 15 bases between them. CDR1 is SGHRS, CDR2 YFSETQ, per germline. The CDR3 runs 15 residues. This same sample was also part of a study on T cells expressing NK-cell markers. This second study says: UMIs accompanied the 5'RACE template switching by which TCR beta cDNA was made. Sorted CD3+CD56+NKG2C+, CD3+CD56+NKG2C- and CD3+CD56-NKG2C+ T-cell subsets were beta-chain profiled. Serological testing identified most of the eight sequenced donors as HCMV-seropositive and one as seronegative. The sorts in several experiments were restricted to alpha-beta TCR T cells by an anti-gamma-delta TCR antibody.

This rearrangement joins TRBV5-1 to TRBJ1-4; D remains ambiguous. This sequence was found in a man between 50 and 59 years old who received an inactivated influenza vaccine. This material consisted of PBMCs from blood, taken on the day of vaccination. In DNA, the CDR3 is TGCGCCAGCAGCTCCGGTGGAGGGATCGATGAAAAACTGTTTTTT. Translation: CASSSGGGIDEKLFF. The whole variable domain, filled in from reference TRBV5-1 and TRBJ1-4, reads KAGVTQTPRYLIKTRGQQVTLSCSPISGHRSVSWYQQTPGQGLQFLFEYFSETQRNKGNFPGRFSGRQFSNSRSEMNVSTLELGDSALYLCASSSGGGIDEKLFFGSGTQLSVL.